This is a list of T cell receptor beta chains from one sample in a study of CD8 T cells in Susac syndrome. One entry per CDR3 protein, called by TCRdb with MiXCR from the immunoSEQ multiplex PCR reads. Of roughly 110,000 distinct CDR3 sequences in the sample, 80% to 95% were seen once. Sequences were obtained from CD4+ T cells from PBMCs. The source is a human donor in good health. Each CDR3 is given without its conserved first and last residue.

v_call | cdr3_aa
TRBV6-2/TRBV6-3 | ASSYTGLDKETQY
TRBV19 | ASSIGTVYGYT
TRBV7-2 | ASSPGVSTDTQY
TRBV29-1 | SVIKSTEAF
TRBV27 | ASSSLPAGPNYGYT
TRBV7-8 | ASSLSRTTGSGNQPQH
TRBV29-1 | SVGGGNGLSGYT
TRBV30 | AWRGGLNTEAF
TRBV4-1 | ASSQEGGGTYEQY
TRBV13 | ASSPPTSGGRTDTQY
TRBV7-9 | ASSLAQGPTNYGYT
TRBV29-1 | SVEDGRGTVINEQF
TRBV6-2/TRBV6-3 | ASSLLDRFADVQY
TRBV19 | ASGDRAGQPQH
TRBV30 | AWSVRGTNTGELF
TRBV6-2/TRBV6-3 | ASSQAKREQY
TRBV20-1 | SARLAPTYEQY
TRBV5-4 | ASSSLDGNYGYT
TRBV7-9 | ASSLGQRGYT
TRBV2 | ASSEFQDNEKLF
TRBV20-1 | SAEGGDVGNQPQH
TRBV5-1 | ASAAGLVLF
TRBV20-1 | SAHRLAVKETQY
TRBV30 | AWSVKGFNTEAF
TRBV11-2 | ASQGSRYSHTEAF
TRBV7-2 | ASSLRLAGGRNTGELF
TRBV7-9 | ASSLRGLAGTSGEQY
TRBV29-1 | SVEGGVGQKYNEQF
TRBV9 | ASSAKAGGSTDTQY
TRBV5-6 | ASIRTGATQY
TRBV19 | ASSHRTVGTGELF
TRBV3-1 | ASSRRELNTEAF
TRBV6-6 | ASRTDRERSYEQY
TRBV12-3/TRBV12-4 | ASSLDRGRPAGELF
TRBV3-1 | ASSQEVALSVEQY
TRBV19 | ASSPTSGAKDTQY
TRBV12-3/TRBV12-4 | ASSFSPSEQY
TRBV20-1 | SAQAKAGTGGIYEQY
TRBV5-4 | ASSLVGQGSGANVLT